These T cell receptor beta chains were read from a single sample in a study of T cell repertoires in cytomegalovirus infection. TCRdb reprocessed the reads with MiXCR, giving one entry per CDR3 protein. The sample contains 450,000 to 650,000 distinct CDR3 sequences, roughly 42% of which appear only once. No antigens are known for them. Here the sequenced sample was cultured PBMCs, taken from culture after CMV antigen stimulation. The receptors shown here come from a human donor in good health (CMV status not recorded). Some clones in this sample may be carry-over from other donors' samples. Each CDR3 is given with its conserved first and last residue. A D gene is named only where the DNA matches it firmly. Clone size appears in some rows only: once, few, many, or a class for an expanded clone.

clone_size	cdr3_length	v_call	j_call	d_call	cdr3_nt	cdr3_aa
few	16	TRBV4-3	TRBJ2-6	NA	TGCGCCAGCAGCCAAGACCGTGGGGCTGGGGCCAACGTCCTGACTTTC	CASSQDRGAGANVLTF
many	15	TRBV5-5	TRBJ1-1	NA	TGTGCCAGCAGCTTGGGACAGAGGATGAACACTGAAGCTTTCTTT	CASSLGQRMNTEAFF
few	14	TRBV10-3	TRBJ1-1	NA	TGTGCCATCAGTGAGTCGACCAGTGGCACTGAAGCTTTCTTT	CAISESTSGTEAFF
NA	16	TRBV20-1	TRBJ1-5	TRBD1	TGCAGTGCTACCCCACCGGGACAGGGTAGCAATCAGCCCCAGCATTTT	CSATPPGQGSNQPQHF
NA	16	TRBV3-1	TRBJ1-6	TRBD1	TGTGCCAGCAGGATCAGACAGGGGGCAGGCAATTCACCCCTCCACTTT	CASRIRQGAGNSPLHF
few	13	TRBV5-5	TRBJ2-1	NA	TGTGCCAGCAGCTCGCATAGTATAACTGAGCAGTTCTTC	CASSSHSITEQFF
NA	13	TRBV20-1	TRBJ1-2	NA	TGCAGTGCTAGTCGGGGAGCTAACTATGGCTACACCTTC	CSASRGANYGYTF
many	15	TRBV4-3	TRBJ1-6	TRBD1	TGCGCCAGCAGCCAAGAGGCAGGGGGCGTCTCACCCCTCCACTTT	CASSQEAGGVSPLHF
NA	14	TRBV7-2	TRBJ1-2	NA	TGTGCCAGCAGCCCGGACACCTCTGGCTATGGCTACACCTTC	CASSPDTSGYGYTF
NA	12	TRBV18	TRBJ2-5	NA	TGTGCCAGCGCCGGAGTCGACGAGACCCAGTACTTC	CASAGVDETQYF
NA	15	TRBV27	TRBJ2-7	NA	TGTGCCAGCAGCCTATCCCCTCACACCGCCTACGAGCAGTACTTC	CASSLSPHTAYEQYF
few	14	TRBV25-1	TRBJ1-2	NA	TGTGCCAGCAGTGAACGGGAAGGGGACTATGGCTACACCTTC	CASSEREGDYGYTF
NA	16	TRBV9	TRBJ2-5	NA	TGTGCCAGCAGCACCAGACCGGGACCCCTACAAGAGACCCAGTACTTC	CASSTRPGPLQETQYF
NA	14	TRBV7-7	TRBJ2-2	NA	TGTGCCAGCAGCGAAAGCTGGGGCACCGGGGAGCTGTTTTTT	CASSESWGTGELFF
NA	15	TRBV20-1	TRBJ1-1	NA	TGCAGTGCTAGGGGGACCCCTCCTTTGAACACTGAAGCTTTCTTT	CSARGTPPLNTEAFF
few	13	TRBV27	TRBJ2-1	NA	TGTGCCAGCAGTTTGGGGGGGCTTAGTGAGCAGTTCTTC	CASSLGGLSEQFF
few	14	TRBV6-4	TRBJ1-5	NA	TGTGCCAGCCAAGGAGGGGGAGGGAGTCAGCCCCAGCATTTT	CASQGGGGSQPQHF
NA	15	TRBV7-8	TRBJ2-2	TRBD2	TGTGCCAGCAGCGTGGGACTAGTTCGAACCGGGGAGCTGTTTTTT	CASSVGLVRTGELFF
NA	17	TRBV4-1	TRBJ1-6	TRBD1	TGCGCCAGCAGCCAAGAATCGGGACAGGGGAAAAATTCACCCCTCCACTTT	CASSQESGQGKNSPLHF
NA	14	TRBV11-3	TRBJ1-6	NA	TGTGCCAGCAGCTCGTCAGCCAATAATTCACCCCTCCACTTT	CASSSSANNSPLHF
few	18	TRBV6-2/TRBV6-3	TRBJ1-5	TRBD1	TGTGCCAGCAGTTACCGAACCGCAGGGGGATATAGCAATCAGCCCCAGCATTTT	CASSYRTAGGYSNQPQHF
NA	15	TRBV12-3/TRBV12-4	TRBJ2-2	NA	TGTGCCAGCAGTTTGACTCAGGGATGGAACGGGGAGCTGTTTTTT	CASSLTQGWNGELFF